A selection of T cell receptor beta chains follows, all from one sample in a study of Tregs in tolerant kidney transplant recipients. These receptors have no identified antigens. The repertoire was sequenced with immunoSEQ multiplex PCR; TCRdb's copy has only in-frame clones and lacks some. The table lists roughly 19,000 clones, about three fifths of them singletons. The specimen sequenced was Tregs from blood cultured with allogeneic cells. Every receptor here comes from a human donor in good health. Each CDR3 is given with its conserved first and last residue. Each record gives: V gene, J gene, clone size, D gene, CDR3 DNA, CDR3 protein. D genes are given only for firm matches. Size tells how often a clone was seen (once, few, many) or the class of an expanded clone, and some rows leave it out.

TRBV19,TRBJ2-1,.,.,TGTGCCAGTAGTATAGGGGGGTCAGACTACAATGAGCAGTTCTTC,CASSIGGSDYNEQFF
TRBV5-6,TRBJ1-4,.,.,TGTGCCAGCAGCTTGGCCTCAGGGGCGGGTAATGAAAAACTGTTTTTT,CASSLASGAGNEKLFF
TRBV2,TRBJ1-5,.,TRBD1,TGTGCCAGCGAAGGGACAGGGAGTACCCAGCCCCAGCATTTT,CASEGTGSTQPQHF
TRBV18,TRBJ2-5,.,.,TGTGCCAGCTCACCACGGCAAGAGACCCAGTACTTC,CASSPRQETQYF
TRBV7-6,TRBJ2-7,few,.,TGTGCCAGCAGCTTAGGGGGGGCGTCCTACGAGCAGTACTTC,CASSLGGASYEQYF
TRBV5-1,TRBJ2-2,few,.,TGCGCCAGCAGCTTGGTCGTATCGAGCGGGGAGCTGTTTTTT,CASSLVVSSGELFF
TRBV5-1,TRBJ1-2,.,.,TGCGCCAGCAGAGTCATGGTGGGGAACTATGGCTACACCTTC,CASRVMVGNYGYTF
TRBV5-1,TRBJ2-7,.,.,TGCGCCAGCAGCTTGGGATATTACTACGAGCAGTACTTC,CASSLGYYYEQYF
TRBV18,TRBJ2-2,.,.,TGTGCCAGCTCACCACTGGATAACACCGGGGAGCTGTTTTTT,CASSPLDNTGELFF
TRBV18,TRBJ1-5,.,.,TGTGCCAGCTCACCCCGGGGGGATCAGCCCCAGCATTTT,CASSPRGDQPQHF
TRBV10-3,TRBJ2-1,.,.,TGTGCCATCAGTGAGTCAACAGTGAATGAGCAGTTCTTC,CAISESTVNEQFF
TRBV7-6,TRBJ1-3,few,.,TGTGCCAGCAGCTACGGCCACTCTGGAAACACCATATATTTT,CASSYGHSGNTIYF
TRBV29-1,TRBJ1-1,.,.,TGCAGCGTTAAAGGGGGAGGGAACACTGAAGCTTTCTTT,CSVKGGGNTEAFF
TRBV5-5,TRBJ2-3,.,TRBD2,TGTGCCAGCACTCTCGGGGGGGATACGCAGTATTTT,CASTLGGDTQYF
TRBV5-1,TRBJ2-4,few,.,TGCGCCAGCAGCTCCATGGACAGTCGGAACATTCAGTACTTC,CASSSMDSRNIQYF
TRBV5-1,TRBJ2-3,.,.,TGCGCCAGCAGCTTCATTAGGAATATGAACACAGATACGCAGTATTTT,CASSFIRNMNTDTQYF
TRBV11-2,TRBJ2-7,.,TRBD2,TGTGCCAGCAGCCTGTTTCCGGGACTAACCTACGAGCAGTACTTC,CASSLFPGLTYEQYF
TRBV9,TRBJ2-1,.,TRBD1,TGTGCCAGCAGCACGACAGGGTATGAGCAGTTCTTC,CASSTTGYEQFF
TRBV15,TRBJ2-7,.,.,TGTGCCATCCTTAGTTTCTACGAGCAGTACTTC,CAILSFYEQYF
TRBV21-1,TRBJ2-7,.,.,TGTGCCAGCAGCCCGAACGTCCAGGGGAAGTACGAGCAGTACTTC,CASSPNVQGKYEQYF
TRBV29-1,TRBJ1-2,.,.,TGCAGCGTTGACGGCAGGGGTAGATCTGGCTACACCTTC,CSVDGRGRSGYTF
TRBV10-3,TRBJ2-5,few,.,TGTGCCATCAGTGAGCCCCCGCGAATGGAGACCCAGTACTTC,CAISEPPRMETQYF
TRBV15,TRBJ1-2,.,.,TGTGCCACCGGACAGCGAAACTATGGCTACACCTTC,CATGQRNYGYTF
TRBV10-2,TRBJ1-5,.,TRBD1,TGCGCCAGCAGTTGGGACAGGGGAGATCAGCCCCAGCATTTT,CASSWDRGDQPQHF
TRBV5-6,TRBJ1-5,.,TRBD1,TGTGCCAGCAACGAACGAACAGGGGCGCGCAATCAGCCCCAGCATTTT,CASNERTGARNQPQHF